The rows below give T cell receptor beta chains drawn from one sample of a study of OX40 agonist ivuxolimab in advanced cancers. Here immunoSEQ multiplex PCR was the method, and the copy in TCRdb shows in-frame clones only, minus some. The table lists more than 50,000 clones, 70% to 90% of them singletons, with about 5.1% in the top ten. This material consisted of CD4+ or CD8+ T cells sorted from blood, taken in a trial of the OX40 agonist ivuxolimab. The receptors come from an adult with an advanced solid tumor such as melanoma, head and neck, liver or kidney cancer. The CDR3 runs from the conserved cysteine through the conserved F or W. Fields, in order: J gene, D gene, clone size, V gene, CDR3 protein, CDR3 DNA. The D gene is left open where the match is weak. Expanded clones are given a class, and other clones once, few, many or no size at all.

TRBJ2-7 | - | - | TRBV6-5 | CASRDDSGRQYF | TGTGCCAGCAGAGACGATTCGGGGAGGCAGTACTTC
TRBJ2-7 | TRBD1 | - | TRBV27 | CASSLGQGTYEQYF | TGTGCCAGCAGCCTCGGACAGGGGACCTACGAGCAGTACTTC
TRBJ1-2 | - | - | TRBV2 | CASSEWGRADGYTF | TGTGCCAGCAGTGAGTGGGGGAGAGCGGATGGCTACACCTTC
TRBJ1-5 | - | - | TRBV7-9 | CASSLEEVQPQHF | TGTGCCAGCAGCTTAGAGGAGGTTCAGCCCCAGCATTTT
TRBJ2-7 | - | - | TRBV7-2 | CASSLEQNEQYF | TGTGCCAGCAGCCTTGAGCAGAACGAGCAGTACTTC
TRBJ2-3 | TRBD2 | - | TRBV15 | CATSIAGIADTQYF | TGTGCCACCAGCATAGCGGGGATTGCAGATACGCAGTATTTT
TRBJ2-5 | TRBD2 | - | TRBV10-1 | CASSEHLGGQETQYF | TGCGCCAGCAGTGAGCATCTCGGGGGGCAAGAGACCCAGTACTTC
TRBJ2-7 | TRBD2 | few | TRBV28 | CASRPHGGGPEYF | TGTGCCAGCAGGCCACACGGGGGGGGACCGGAGTACTTC
TRBJ2-4 | - | - | TRBV4-1 | CASSQGSIAKNIQYF | TGCGCCAGCAGCCAGGGGTCCATAGCCAAAAACATTCAGTACTTC
TRBJ2-7 | TRBD2 | - | TRBV6-1 | CASTPGGTYEQYF | TGTGCCAGCACCCCCGGGGGGACCTACGAGCAGTACTTC
TRBJ1-1 | - | - | TRBV10-2 | CASSLGRGGLNTEAFF | TGCGCCAGCAGTCTCGGTCGTGGAGGGCTGAACACTGAAGCTTTCTTT
TRBJ2-1 | - | - | TRBV7-6 | CASSLRRDNEQFF | TGTGCCAGCAGCTTGCGAAGGGACAATGAGCAGTTCTTC